Included here is one T cell receptor (beta chain) sequence, with context. The record originates from a study of T-cell memory formation after mild COVID-19. TCRdb reprocessed the 5' RACE reads with MiXCR, giving one entry per CDR3 protein. The data show about 62,000 distinct CDR3 sequences, with approximately 9% seen just once and less than 1.5% held by the top ten. The CDR3 loop spans 13 amino acids. Germline loops: CDR1 DFQATT, CDR2 SNEGSKA (reference sequence). V gave up 3 bases and J gave up 2 bases, with 7 bases separating them. The rearrangement links TRBV20-1 to TRBJ1-4; no clear D. The sequencing input was PBMCs or a T cell subset sorted from them (not recorded which). This TCR was recovered from a man younger than 35 who had mild COVID-19 (a few samples of this study predate the infection). Cell type and time point are not known. As DNA, the CDR3 is TGCAGTGCTAGTGGACCGACTAATGAAAAACTGTTTTTT. Its translation is CSASGPTNEKLFF.